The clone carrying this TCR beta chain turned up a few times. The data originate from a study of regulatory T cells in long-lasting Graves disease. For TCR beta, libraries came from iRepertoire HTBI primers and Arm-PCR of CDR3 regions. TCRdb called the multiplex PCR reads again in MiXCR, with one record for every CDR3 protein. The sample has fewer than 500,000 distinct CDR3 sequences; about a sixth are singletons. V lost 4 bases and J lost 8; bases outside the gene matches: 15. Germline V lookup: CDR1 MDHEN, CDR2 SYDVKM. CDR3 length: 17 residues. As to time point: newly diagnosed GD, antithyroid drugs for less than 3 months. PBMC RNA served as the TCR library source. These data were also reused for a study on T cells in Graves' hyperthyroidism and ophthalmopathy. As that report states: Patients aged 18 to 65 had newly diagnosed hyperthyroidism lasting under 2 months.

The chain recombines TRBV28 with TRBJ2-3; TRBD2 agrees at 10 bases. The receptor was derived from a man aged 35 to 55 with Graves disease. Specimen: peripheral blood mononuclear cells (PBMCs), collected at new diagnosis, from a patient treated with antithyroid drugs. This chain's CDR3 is CASSSSGTSEQRGTQYF. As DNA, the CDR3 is TGTGCCAGCAGTTCCTCCGGGACTAGCGAACAGAGGGGTACGCAGTATTTT.